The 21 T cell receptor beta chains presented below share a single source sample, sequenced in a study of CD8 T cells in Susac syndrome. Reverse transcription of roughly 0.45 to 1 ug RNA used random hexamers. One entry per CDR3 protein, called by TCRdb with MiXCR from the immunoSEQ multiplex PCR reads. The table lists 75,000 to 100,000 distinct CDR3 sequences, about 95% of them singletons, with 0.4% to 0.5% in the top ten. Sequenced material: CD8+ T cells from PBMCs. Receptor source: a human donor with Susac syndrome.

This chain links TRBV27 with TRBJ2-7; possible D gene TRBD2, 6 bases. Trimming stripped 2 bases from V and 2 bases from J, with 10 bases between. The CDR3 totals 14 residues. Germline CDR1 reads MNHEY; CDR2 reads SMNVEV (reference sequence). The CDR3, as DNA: TGTGCCAGCAGTTTAGACCCGGGGGCCTACGAGCAGTACTTC. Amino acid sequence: CASSLDPGAYEQYF.

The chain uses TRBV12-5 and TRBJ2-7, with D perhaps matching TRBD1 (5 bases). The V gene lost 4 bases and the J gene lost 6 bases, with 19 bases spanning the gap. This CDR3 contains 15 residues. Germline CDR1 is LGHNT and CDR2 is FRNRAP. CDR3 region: CASGWDVGEGAEQYF. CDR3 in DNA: TGTGCTAGTGGTTGGGATGTAGGGGAAGGGGCCGAGCAGTACTTC.

The CDR3 protein is CASSFGSPPNTEAFF. The CDR3 DNA reads TGTGCCAGCAGTTTTGGATCCCCACCGAACACTGAAGCTTTCTTT. The chain carries TRBV27 and TRBJ1-1; D unresolved. This CDR3 spans 15 amino acids. V was clipped by 3 bases and J by 1 base, with 12 bases between them. Germline values: CDR1 MNHEY, CDR2 SMNVEV (reference sequence).

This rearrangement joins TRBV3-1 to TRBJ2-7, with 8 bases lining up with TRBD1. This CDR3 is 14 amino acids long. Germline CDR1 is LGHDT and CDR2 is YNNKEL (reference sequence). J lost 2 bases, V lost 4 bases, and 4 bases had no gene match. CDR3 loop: CASSPTGVPYEQYF. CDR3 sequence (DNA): TGTGCCAGCAGCCCGACAGGGGTCCCCTACGAGCAGTACTTC.

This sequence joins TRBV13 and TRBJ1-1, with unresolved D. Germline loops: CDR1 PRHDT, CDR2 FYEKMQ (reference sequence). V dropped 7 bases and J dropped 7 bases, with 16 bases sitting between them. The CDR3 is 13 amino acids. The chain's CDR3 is CASKGQDDGEAFF. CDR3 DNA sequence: TGTGCCAGCAAGGGCCAGGATGACGGTGAAGCTTTCTTT.

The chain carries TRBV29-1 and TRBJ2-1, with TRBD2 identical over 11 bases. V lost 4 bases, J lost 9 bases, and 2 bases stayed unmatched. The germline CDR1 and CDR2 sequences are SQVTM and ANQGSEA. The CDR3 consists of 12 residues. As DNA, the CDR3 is TGCAGCGTTGTACTAGCGGGAGTTGAGCAGTTCTTC. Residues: CSVVLAGVEQFF.

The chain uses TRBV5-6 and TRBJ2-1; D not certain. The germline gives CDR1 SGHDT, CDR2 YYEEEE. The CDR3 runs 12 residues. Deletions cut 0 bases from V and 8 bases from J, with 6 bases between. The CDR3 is CASSLDLYEQFF. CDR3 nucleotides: TGTGCCAGCAGCTTGGATTTGTATGAGCAGTTCTTC. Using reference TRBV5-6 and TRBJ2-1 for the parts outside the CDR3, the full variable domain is DAGVTQSPTHLIKTRGQQVTLRCSPKSGHDTVSWYQQALGQGPQFIFQYYEEEERQRGNFPDRFSGHQFPNYSSELNVNALLLGDSALYLCASSLDLYEQFFGPGTRLTVL.

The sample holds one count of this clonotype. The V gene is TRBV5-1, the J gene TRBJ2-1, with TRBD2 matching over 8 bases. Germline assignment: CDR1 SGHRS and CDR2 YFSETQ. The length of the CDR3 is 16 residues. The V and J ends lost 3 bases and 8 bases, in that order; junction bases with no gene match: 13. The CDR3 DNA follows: TGCGCCAGCAGCTGGGGCCCCGGGACTAGTCTACATGAGCAGTTCTTC. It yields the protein CASSWGPGTSLHEQFF.

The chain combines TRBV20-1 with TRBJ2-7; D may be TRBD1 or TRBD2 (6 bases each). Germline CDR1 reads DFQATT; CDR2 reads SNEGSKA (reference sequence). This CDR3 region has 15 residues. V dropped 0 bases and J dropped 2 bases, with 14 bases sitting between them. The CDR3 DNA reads TGCAGTGCTAGAGATTACGGCGGGACAACCTACGAGCAGTACTTC. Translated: CSARDYGGTTYEQYF.

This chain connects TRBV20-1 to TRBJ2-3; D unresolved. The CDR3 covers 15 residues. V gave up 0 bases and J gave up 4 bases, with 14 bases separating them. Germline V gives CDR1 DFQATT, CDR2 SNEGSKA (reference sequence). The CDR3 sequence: CSAREGSGLADTQYF. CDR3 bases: TGCAGTGCTAGAGAAGGCTCCGGGTTAGCAGATACGCAGTATTTT.

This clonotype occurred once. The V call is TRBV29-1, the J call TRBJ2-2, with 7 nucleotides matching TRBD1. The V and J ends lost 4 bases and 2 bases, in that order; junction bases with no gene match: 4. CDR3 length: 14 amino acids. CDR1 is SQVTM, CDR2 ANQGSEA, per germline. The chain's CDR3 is CSVVQGRNTGELFF. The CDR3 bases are TGCAGCGTTGTACAGGGGAGAAACACCGGGGAGCTGTTTTTT.

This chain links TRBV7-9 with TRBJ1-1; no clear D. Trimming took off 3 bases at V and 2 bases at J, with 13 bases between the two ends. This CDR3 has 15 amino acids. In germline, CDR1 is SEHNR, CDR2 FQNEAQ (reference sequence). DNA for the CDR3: TGTGCCAGCAGCTTCGAAAACAGAGGAAACACTGAAGCTTTCTTT. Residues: CASSFENRGNTEAFF.

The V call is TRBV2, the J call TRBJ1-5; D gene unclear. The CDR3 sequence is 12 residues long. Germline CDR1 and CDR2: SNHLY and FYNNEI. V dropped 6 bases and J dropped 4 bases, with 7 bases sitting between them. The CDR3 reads CASSPLNQPQHF. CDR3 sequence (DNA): TGTGCCAGCAGCCCGTTGAATCAGCCCCAGCATTTT.

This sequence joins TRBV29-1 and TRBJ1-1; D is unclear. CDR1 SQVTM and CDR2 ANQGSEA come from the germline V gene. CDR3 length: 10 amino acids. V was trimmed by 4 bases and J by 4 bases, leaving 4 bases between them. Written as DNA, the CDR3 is TGCAGCGTTGCGAGCACTGAAGCTTTCTTT. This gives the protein CSVASTEAFF.

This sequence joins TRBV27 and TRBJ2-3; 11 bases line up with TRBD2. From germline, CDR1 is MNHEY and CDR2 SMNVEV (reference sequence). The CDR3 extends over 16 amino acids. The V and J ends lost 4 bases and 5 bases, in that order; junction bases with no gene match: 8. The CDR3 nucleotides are TGTGCCAGCAGTTCTCTAGCGGGAGGCCGGGGAGATACGCAGTATTTT. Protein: CASSSLAGGRGDTQYF.

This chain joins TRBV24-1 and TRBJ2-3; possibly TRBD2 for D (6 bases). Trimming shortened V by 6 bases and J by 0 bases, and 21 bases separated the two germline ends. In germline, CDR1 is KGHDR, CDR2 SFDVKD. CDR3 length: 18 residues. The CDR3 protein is CATSYGRSSGTSTDTQYF. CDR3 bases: TGTGCCACCAGTTACGGCAGGAGTAGCGGTACTAGCACAGATACGCAGTATTTT.

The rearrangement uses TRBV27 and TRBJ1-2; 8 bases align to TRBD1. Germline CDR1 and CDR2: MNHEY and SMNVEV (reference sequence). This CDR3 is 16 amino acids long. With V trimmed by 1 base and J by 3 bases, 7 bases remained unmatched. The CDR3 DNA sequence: TGTGCCAGCAGTTTATTACCAGGGGGCGCGGACTATGGCTACACCTTC. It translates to CASSLLPGGADYGYTF.

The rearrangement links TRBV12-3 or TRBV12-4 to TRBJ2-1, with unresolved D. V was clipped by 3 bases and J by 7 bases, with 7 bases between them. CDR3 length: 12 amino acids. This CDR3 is CASSFSSNEQFF. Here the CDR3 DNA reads TGTGCCAGCAGTTTCAGTAGTAATGAGCAGTTCTTC.

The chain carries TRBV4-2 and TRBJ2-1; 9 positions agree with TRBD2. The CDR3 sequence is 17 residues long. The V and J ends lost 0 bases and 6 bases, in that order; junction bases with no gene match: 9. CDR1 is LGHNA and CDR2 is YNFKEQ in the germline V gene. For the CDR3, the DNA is TGTGCCAGCAGCCAAGATCCAGTAGCGGGAGATTCCAATGAGCAGTTCTTC. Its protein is CASSQDPVAGDSNEQFF.

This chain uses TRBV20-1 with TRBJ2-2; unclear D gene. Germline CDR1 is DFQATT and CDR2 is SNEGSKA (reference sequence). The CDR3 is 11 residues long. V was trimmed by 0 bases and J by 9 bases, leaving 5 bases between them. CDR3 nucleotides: TGCAGTGCTAGAGATTACCGGGAGCTGTTTTTT. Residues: CSARDYRELFF.

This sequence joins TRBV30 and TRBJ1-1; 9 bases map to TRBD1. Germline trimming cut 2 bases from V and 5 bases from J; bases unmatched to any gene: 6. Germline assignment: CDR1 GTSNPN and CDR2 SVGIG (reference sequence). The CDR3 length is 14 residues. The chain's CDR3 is CAWSSGQGRTEAFF. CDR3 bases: TGTGCCTGGAGTTCGGGACAGGGTAGGACTGAAGCTTTCTTT.